Each of the 7 T cell receptor beta chains below was sequenced from the same sample in a study of cytomegalovirus exposure and HLA in healthy donors. It was with 60 Vbeta and 13 Jbeta primers that the PCR ran. Using immunoSEQ multiplex PCR, the repertoire was profiled, and TCRdb retains in-frame clones only, with some absent. Among a few hundred thousand clones listed, about 90% were seen once. Sequenced input: PBMCs. The source is a girl under 10 years old in good health and CMV-seronegative.

The chain uses TRBV29-1 and TRBJ2-3, with 10 bases lining up with TRBD1. Germline CDR1 reads SQVTM; CDR2 reads ANQGSEA. Trimming took 6 bases from V and 4 from J; bases not matched to a gene: 7. This CDR3 comprises 14 residues. The DNA for the CDR3 is TGCAGCGTCGGGACAGGGGACCGCCCAGATACGCAGTATTTT. Its translation is CSVGTGDRPDTQYF.

The chain combines TRBV19 with TRBJ2-2, with 7 positions matching TRBD2. The CDR3 totals 15 residues. Germline CDR1 reads LNHDA; CDR2 reads SQIVND (reference sequence). J gave up 0 bases and V 4 bases, and 2 bases lay outside the gene matches. CDR3 in DNA: TGTGCCAGTAGTAGGGGGGGGGCGAACACCGGGGAGCTGTTTTTT. It is translated as CASSRGGANTGELFF. The full variable domain, with the rest looked up from reference TRBV19 and TRBJ2-2, is DGGITQSPKYLFRKEGQNVTLSCEQNLNHDAMYWYRQDPGQGLRLIYYSQIVNDFQKGDIAEGYSVSREKKESFPLTVTSAQKNPTAFYLCASSRGGANTGELFFGEGSRLTVL.

The genes are TRBV7-3 and TRBJ2-1; TRBD2 agrees at 8 bases. The junction had 2 bases not matched to a gene; V was cut back by 1 base and J by 3 bases. This CDR3 is built from 15 residues. Germline V gives CDR1 SGHTA, CDR2 FQGTGA. CDR3 in amino acids: CASSLSGGIYNEQFF. The CDR3 DNA is TGTGCCAGCAGCTTAAGCGGGGGGATCTACAATGAGCAGTTCTTC.

This clone was seen more than once but under ten times. The rearrangement links TRBV28 to TRBJ2-2; 8 bases map to TRBD1. V shed 5 bases and J 3 bases; nucleotides not matched to a gene: 8. Germline V CDR1 and CDR2: MDHEN, SYDVKM. The CDR3 is 16 residues long. The CDR3 nucleotides read TGTGCCAGCAGTCCCCCAGGACAGGGTTACACCGGGGAGCTGTTTTTT. Residues: CASSPPGQGYTGELFF.

The chain combines TRBV5-4 with TRBJ2-3, with 7 bases fitting TRBD1. With V trimmed by 4 bases and J by 5 bases, 10 bases remained unmatched. This CDR3 contains 15 residues. CDR1 is SGHNT and CDR2 is YYREEE in the germline V gene (reference sequence). The CDR3 DNA reads TGTGCCAGCAGCCTAGGGACAGTGGGTCAAGATACGCAGTATTTT. Translating it yields CASSLGTVGQDTQYF.

The rearrangement links TRBV13 to TRBJ2-7; 8 bases align to TRBD1. V lost 2 bases to trimming and J lost 5 bases; unmatched junction nucleotides: 11. CDR1 is PRHDT, CDR2 FYEKMQ, per germline (reference sequence). The length of the CDR3 is 16 residues. The CDR3 loop is CASSLRVGQGLNEQYF. Here the CDR3 DNA reads TGTGCCAGCAGCTTAAGGGTAGGACAGGGTTTAAACGAGCAGTACTTC.

This chain joins TRBV5-4 and TRBJ2-1; D is unresolved. This CDR3 has 16 residues. V shed 1 base and J shed 0 bases, with 11 bases lying between them. CDR1 is SGHNT and CDR2 is YYREEE in the germline V gene (reference sequence). In DNA form, the CDR3 reads TGTGCCAGCAGCTTGAACCTACCGAGCTCCTACAATGAGCAGTTCTTC. Its translation: CASSLNLPSSYNEQFF.